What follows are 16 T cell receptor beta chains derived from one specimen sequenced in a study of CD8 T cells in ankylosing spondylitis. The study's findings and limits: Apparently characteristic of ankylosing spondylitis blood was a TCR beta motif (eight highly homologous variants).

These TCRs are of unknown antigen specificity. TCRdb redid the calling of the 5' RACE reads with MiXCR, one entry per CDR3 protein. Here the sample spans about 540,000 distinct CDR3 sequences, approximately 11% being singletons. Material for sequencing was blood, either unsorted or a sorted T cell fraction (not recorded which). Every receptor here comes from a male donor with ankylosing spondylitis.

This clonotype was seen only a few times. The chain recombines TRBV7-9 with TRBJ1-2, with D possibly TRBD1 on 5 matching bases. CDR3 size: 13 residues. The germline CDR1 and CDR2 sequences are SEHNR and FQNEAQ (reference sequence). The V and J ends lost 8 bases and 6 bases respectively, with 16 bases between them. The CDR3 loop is CASHKGVGDGYTF. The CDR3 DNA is TGTGCCAGCCATAAAGGGGTAGGGGATGGCTACACCTTC.

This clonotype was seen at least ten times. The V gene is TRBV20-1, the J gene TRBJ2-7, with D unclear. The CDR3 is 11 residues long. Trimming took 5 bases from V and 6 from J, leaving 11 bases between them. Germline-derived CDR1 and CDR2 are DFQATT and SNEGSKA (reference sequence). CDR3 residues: CSASMPGEQYF. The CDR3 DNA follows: TGCAGTGCTTCTATGCCCGGCGAGCAGTACTTC.

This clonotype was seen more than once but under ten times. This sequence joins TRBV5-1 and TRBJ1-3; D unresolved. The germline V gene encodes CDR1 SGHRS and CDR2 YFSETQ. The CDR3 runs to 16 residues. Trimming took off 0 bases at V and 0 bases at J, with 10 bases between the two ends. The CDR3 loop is CASSLAGSFSGNTIYF. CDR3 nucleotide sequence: TGCGCCAGCAGCTTGGCCGGGTCGTTCTCTGGAAACACCATATATTTT. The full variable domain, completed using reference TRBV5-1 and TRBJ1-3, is KAGVTQTPRYLIKTRGQQVTLSCSPISGHRSVSWYQQTPGQGLQFLFEYFSETQRNKGNFPGRFSGRQFSNSRSEMNVSTLELGDSALYLCASSLAGSFSGNTIYFGEGSWLTVV.

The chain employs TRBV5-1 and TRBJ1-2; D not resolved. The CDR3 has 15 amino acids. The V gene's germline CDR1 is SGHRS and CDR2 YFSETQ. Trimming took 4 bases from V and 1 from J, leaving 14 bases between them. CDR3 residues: CASSPQWGLNYGYTF. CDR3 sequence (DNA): TGCGCCAGCAGCCCCCAGTGGGGTCTTAACTATGGCTACACCTTC.

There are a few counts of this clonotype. The chain's CDR3 is CASKGLAGERGNTGELFF. The CDR3, as DNA: TGTGCCAGCAAGGGACTAGCGGGAGAGAGGGGCAACACCGGGGAGCTGTTTTTT. The gene calls are TRBV2 and TRBJ2-2; 14 bases match TRBD2. The germline gives CDR1 SNHLY, CDR2 FYNNEI. Trimming took 7 bases from V and 2 from J; bases not matched to a gene: 9. The CDR3 is 18 residues long.

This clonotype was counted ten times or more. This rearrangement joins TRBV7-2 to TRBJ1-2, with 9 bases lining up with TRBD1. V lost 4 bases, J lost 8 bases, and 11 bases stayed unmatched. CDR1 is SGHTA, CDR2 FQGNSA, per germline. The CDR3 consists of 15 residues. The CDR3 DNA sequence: TGTGCCAGCAGCTCCGATCCGACAGGGGGAAAGGGCTACACCTTC. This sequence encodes CASSSDPTGGKGYTF.

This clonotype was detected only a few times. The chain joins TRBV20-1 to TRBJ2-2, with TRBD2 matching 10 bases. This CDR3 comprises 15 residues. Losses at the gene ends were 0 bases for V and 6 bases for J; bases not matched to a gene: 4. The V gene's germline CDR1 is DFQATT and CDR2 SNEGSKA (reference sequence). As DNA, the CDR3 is TGCAGTGCTAGAGATAGACTAGCGGGCGCCGGGGAGCTGTTTTTT. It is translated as CSARDRLAGAGELFF.

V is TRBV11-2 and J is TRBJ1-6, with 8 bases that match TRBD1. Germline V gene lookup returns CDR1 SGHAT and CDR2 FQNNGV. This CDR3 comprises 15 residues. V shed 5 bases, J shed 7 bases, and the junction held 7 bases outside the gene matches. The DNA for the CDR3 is TGTGCCAGCAGCACCCTGACAGGGGCAAATTCACCCCTCCACTTT. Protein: CASSTLTGANSPLHF.

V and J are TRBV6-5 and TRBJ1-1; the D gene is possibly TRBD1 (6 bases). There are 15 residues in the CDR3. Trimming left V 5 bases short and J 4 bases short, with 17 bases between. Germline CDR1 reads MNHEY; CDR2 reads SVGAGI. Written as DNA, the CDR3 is TGTGCCAGCAGTCTCGAAACAGGGCAAGGCACTGAAGCTTTCTTT. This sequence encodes CASSLETGQGTEAFF.

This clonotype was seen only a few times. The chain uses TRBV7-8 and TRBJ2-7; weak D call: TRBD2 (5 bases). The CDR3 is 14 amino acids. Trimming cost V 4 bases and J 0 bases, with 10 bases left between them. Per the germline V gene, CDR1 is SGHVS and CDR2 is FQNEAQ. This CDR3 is CASSWERNSYEQYF. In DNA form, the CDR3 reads TGTGCCAGCAGCTGGGAGCGAAACTCCTACGAGCAGTACTTC.

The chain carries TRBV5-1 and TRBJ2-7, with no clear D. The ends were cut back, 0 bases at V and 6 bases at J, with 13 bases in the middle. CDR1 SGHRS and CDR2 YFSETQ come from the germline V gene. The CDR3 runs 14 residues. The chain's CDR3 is CASSLVALLGEQYF. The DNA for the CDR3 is TGCGCCAGCAGCTTGGTAGCCCTCCTCGGCGAGCAGTACTTC.

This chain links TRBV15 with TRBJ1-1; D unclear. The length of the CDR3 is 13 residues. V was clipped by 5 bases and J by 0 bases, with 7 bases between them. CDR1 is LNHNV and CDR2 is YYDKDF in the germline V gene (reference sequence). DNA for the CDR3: TGTGCCACCAGCCAACCGGTGAACACTGAAGCTTTCTTT. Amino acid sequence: CATSQPVNTEAFF.

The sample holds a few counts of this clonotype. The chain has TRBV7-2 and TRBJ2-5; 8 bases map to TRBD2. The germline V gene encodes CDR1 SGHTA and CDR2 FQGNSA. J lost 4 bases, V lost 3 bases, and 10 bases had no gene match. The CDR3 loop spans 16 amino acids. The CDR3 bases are TGTGCCAGCAGCTTTGGTTGGCGGGAGGTCGGAGAGACCCAGTACTTC. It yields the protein CASSFGWREVGETQYF.

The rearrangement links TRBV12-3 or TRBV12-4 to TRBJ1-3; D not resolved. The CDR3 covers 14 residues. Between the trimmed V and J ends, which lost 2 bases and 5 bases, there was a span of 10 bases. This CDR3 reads CASSLREGRNTIYF. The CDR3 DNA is TGTGCCAGCAGTTTACGGGAAGGGAGAAACACCATATATTTT.

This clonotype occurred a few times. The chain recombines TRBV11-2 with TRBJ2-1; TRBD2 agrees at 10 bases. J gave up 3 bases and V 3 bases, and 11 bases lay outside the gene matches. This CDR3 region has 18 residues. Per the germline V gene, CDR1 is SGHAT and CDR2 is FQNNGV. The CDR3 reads CASSFEIGTSVNYNEQFF. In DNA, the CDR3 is TGTGCCAGCAGCTTTGAGATAGGGACTAGCGTTAACTACAATGAGCAGTTCTTC.

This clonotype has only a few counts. The CDR3 DNA follows: TGTGCCAGCAGTTATCGGCCCCTGGGTTTACAGGGGTCAGATACGCAGTATTTT. Protein: CASSYRPLGLQGSDTQYF. V is TRBV6-5 and J is TRBJ2-3; 7 bases agree with TRBD1. The CDR3 loop spans 18 amino acids. V dropped 3 bases and J dropped 4; count of bases not matched to a gene: 16. Germline V gene lookup returns CDR1 MNHEY and CDR2 SVGAGI.